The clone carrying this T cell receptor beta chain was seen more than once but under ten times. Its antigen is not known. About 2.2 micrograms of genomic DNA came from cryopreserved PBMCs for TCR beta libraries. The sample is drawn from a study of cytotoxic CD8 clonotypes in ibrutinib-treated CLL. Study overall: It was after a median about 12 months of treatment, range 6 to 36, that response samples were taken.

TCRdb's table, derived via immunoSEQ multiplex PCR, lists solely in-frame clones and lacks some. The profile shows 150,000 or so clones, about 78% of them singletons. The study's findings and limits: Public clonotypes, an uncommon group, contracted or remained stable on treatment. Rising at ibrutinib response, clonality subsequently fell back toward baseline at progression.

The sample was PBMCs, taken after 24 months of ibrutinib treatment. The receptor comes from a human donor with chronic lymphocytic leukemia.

The CDR3, as DNA: TGTGCCAGCAGCCCCGGGCCGGGGGGATCCTACACCTTC. It codes for CASSPGPGGSYTF. The chain is built from TRBV7-2 and TRBJ1-2, with D possibly being TRBD1 (5 bases). Germline V CDR1 and CDR2: SGHTA, FQGNSA. This CDR3 spans 13 amino acids. Trimming removed 5 bases from V and 10 bases from J, with 17 bases in between.